The clone carrying this TCR beta chain was found a few times. Its target is not known. This sample was included in a study of regulatory T cells in long-lasting Graves disease. Overall study results and limits: TRBV28 was favored in persistent disease, as were TRBJ1-2 and TRBJ2-5.

Documented time point: newly diagnosed GD, antithyroid drugs for less than 3 months. PBMC-derived RNA was used for the TCR library. Peripheral blood, 8.5 to 10 milliliters per patient, was collected in EDTA tubes. Relying on iRepertoire HTBI primers and Arm-PCR of CDR3 regions, the team built TCR beta libraries. TCRdb fed the multiplex PCR reads into MiXCR, producing one record per CDR3 protein. Of hundreds of thousands of distinct CDR3 sequences in the sample, 16% are singletons; the top ten hold approximately 20%. CDR3 length: 12 amino acids. Trimming stripped 6 bases from V and 6 bases from J, with 14 bases between. Germline loops: CDR1 SQVTM, CDR2 ANQGSEA. The data also belong to a second study, concerning T cells in Graves' hyperthyroidism and ophthalmopathy. That study adds: Blood also contained most expanded thyroid clonotypes above 0.001.

This TCR came from a woman in her twenties or thirties with Graves disease. The sample here was peripheral blood mononuclear cells (PBMCs), taken at new diagnosis, from a patient treated with antithyroid drugs. The J gene is TRBJ1-2, the V gene TRBV29-1, with D tentatively TRBD1 (5 bases). In DNA, the CDR3 is TGCAGCGTAGGGGTGGAGTCGCATGGCTACACCTTC. This sequence encodes CSVGVESHGYTF. Combining the CDR3 with reference TRBV29-1 and TRBJ1-2 gives the whole variable domain SAVISQKPSRDICQRGTSLTIQCQVDSQVTMMFWYRQQPGQSLTLIATANQGSEATYESGFVIDKFPISRPNLTFSTLTVSNMSPEDSSIYLCSVGVESHGYTFGSGTRLTVV.